The 21 T cell receptor beta chains below come from one sample, sequenced in a study of shared clonotypes between healthy human individuals. Repertoires were generated with immunoSEQ multiplex PCR, while TCRdb's copy carries only in-frame clones and drops some. The sample consists of about half a million clones, 60% to 80% of them appearing once. Material: PBMCs. The receptors stem from a woman aged 40 to 50 in good health. Some clones in this sample may be carry-over from other donors' samples.

This clone has just one count. This chain connects TRBV9 to TRBJ2-1; tentative D call: TRBD1 (6 bases). Germline lookup yields CDR1 SGDLS and CDR2 YYNGEE. Trimming stripped 4 bases from V and 1 base from J, with 9 bases between. The CDR3 runs 14 residues. CDR3 sequence reads: CASSPQGSYNEQFF. The CDR3 bases are TGTGCCAGCAGCCCCCAGGGGTCCTACAATGAGCAGTTCTTC.

The chain combines TRBV27 with TRBJ2-1, with 15 bases matching TRBD2. J lost 9 bases, V lost 6 bases, and 9 bases had no gene match. CDR3 size: 16 residues. Per the germline V gene, CDR1 is MNHEY and CDR2 is SMNVEV (reference sequence). The CDR3 bases are TGTGCCAGCAGCCCAGGGACTAGCGGGAGGAGCGTTGAGCAGTTCTTC. Protein product: CASSPGTSGRSVEQFF.

V gene TRBV19 combines with J gene TRBJ2-1; D possibly corresponds to TRBD2 (7 bases). This CDR3 is built from 16 residues. The germline V gene has CDR1 LNHDA and CDR2 SQIVND (reference sequence). V shed 10 bases and J shed 1 base, with 20 bases lying between them. CDR3 loop: CATRRGGYQSYNEQFF. The CDR3 DNA follows: TGTGCCACCCGGAGGGGGGGCTATCAATCCTACAATGAGCAGTTCTTC.

This clone occurred once. J is TRBJ2-1 and V is TRBV30, with 11 positions matching TRBD2. Germline CDR1 and CDR2: GTSNPN and SVGIG (reference sequence). The V segment lost 1 base and the J segment 6 bases; nucleotides outside the gene matches: 8. This CDR3 spans 16 amino acids. Written as DNA, the CDR3 is TGTGCCTGGAGTGACGGTCTAGCGGGAGGTGGCAATGAGCAGTTCTTC. Its translation: CAWSDGLAGGGNEQFF.

This chain connects TRBV6-4 to TRBJ2-3; 7 positions match TRBD2. The germline CDR1 and CDR2 sequences are MRHNA and SNTAGT. Germline trimming cut 2 bases from V and 5 bases from J; bases unmatched to any gene: 7. The CDR3 loop spans 15 amino acids. This CDR3 reads CASSDIAGAIDTQYF. CDR3 sequence (DNA): TGTGCCAGCAGTGACATTGCGGGAGCGATAGATACGCAGTATTTT.

The chain is built from TRBV29-1 and TRBJ2-2, with 9 bases identical to TRBD2. Germline CDR1 reads SQVTM; CDR2 reads ANQGSEA. This CDR3 is 16 amino acids long. V was pared by 5 bases and J by 6 bases, with 13 bases of the junction left unmatched. The CDR3 nucleotides read TGCAGCGTTTCAAGATCAGGACTAGCGTCTTCCGGGGAGCTGTTTTTT. Amino acid sequence: CSVSRSGLASSGELFF.

The chain employs TRBV14 and TRBJ1-1; 10 bases are shared with TRBD1. There are 15 residues in the CDR3. The V and J ends lost 1 base and 5 bases, in that order; junction bases with no gene match: 4. Germline values: CDR1 SGHDN, CDR2 FVKESK. The chain's CDR3 is CASSQAGDRGTEAFF. The CDR3 bases are TGTGCCAGCAGCCAAGCCGGGGACAGGGGTACTGAAGCTTTCTTT.

This clone turned up a few times. The chain is built from TRBV10-2 and TRBJ2-5; D is undetermined. The V gene lost 5 bases and the J gene lost 1 base, with 2 bases spanning the gap. The CDR3 is 11 residues long. CDR1 is WSHSY and CDR2 is SAAADI in the germline V gene. As DNA, the CDR3 is TGCGCCAGCAGTCCCCAAGAGACCCAGTACTTC. Protein: CASSPQETQYF.

V and J are TRBV18 and TRBJ2-1; TRBD2 agrees at 11 bases. CDR1 and CDR2 from the germline V gene are KGHSH and LQKENI. CDR3 length: 16 amino acids. V was pared by 2 bases and J by 4 bases, with 4 bases of the junction left unmatched. CDR3 bases: TGTGCCAGCTCACCATCGGGACTAGCGGTATACAATGAGCAGTTCTTC. Its protein product is CASSPSGLAVYNEQFF.

The V gene is TRBV11-2, the J gene TRBJ2-3, with D perhaps given as TRBD1 or TRBD2 (5 bases each). The CDR3 loop spans 16 amino acids. Germline V gene data show CDR1 as SGHAT and CDR2 as FQNNGV. V lost 5 bases and J lost 0, with 15 bases in between. This CDR3 is CASSINSGRSTDTQYF. DNA for the CDR3: TGTGCCAGCAGCATTAATTCGGGACGCAGCACAGATACGCAGTATTTT. The full variable domain, its missing parts supplied by reference TRBV11-2 and TRBJ2-3, is EAGVAQSPRYKIIEKRQSVAFWCNPISGHATLYWYQQILGQGPKLLIQFQNNGVVDDSQLPKDRFSAERLKGVDSTLKIQPAKLEDSAVYLCASSINSGRSTDTQYFGPGTRLTVL.

This rearrangement joins TRBV7-8 to TRBJ2-3, with D uncertain. This CDR3 comprises 15 residues. Germline values: CDR1 SGHVS, CDR2 FQNEAQ. With 1 base removed from V and 4 bases from J, the gap between germline ends came to 12 bases. The DNA for the CDR3 is TGTGCCAGCAGCTTAGGCGCGACCCGCCCAGATACGCAGTATTTT. This codes for CASSLGATRPDTQYF.

The CDR3 DNA sequence: TGTGCCAGCAGACCCCGGCTCGGTTACAATGAGCAGTTCTTC. This translates into CASRPRLGYNEQFF. V gene TRBV6-5 combines with J gene TRBJ2-1, with D hard to call. The germline V gene has CDR1 MNHEY and CDR2 SVGAGI. This CDR3 region has 14 residues. The V and J ends lost 6 bases and 4 bases respectively, with 13 bases between them.

This chain joins TRBV28 and TRBJ2-7; 7 bases are a match to TRBD2. Germline values: CDR1 MDHEN, CDR2 SYDVKM. J gave up 4 bases and V 6 bases, and 15 bases lay outside the gene matches. This CDR3 is built from 16 residues. CDR3 sequence (DNA): TGTGCCAGCAGCCCGATCAAGACTAGCTCCAAGTACGAGCAGTACTTC. Its translation is CASSPIKTSSKYEQYF.

This clone was seen once. This chain links TRBV15 with TRBJ2-2; D is possibly TRBD2 (5 bases). Germline CDR1 LNHNV, CDR2 YYDKDF (reference sequence). V lost 3 bases, J lost 7 bases, and 12 bases lay in between. This CDR3 comprises 14 residues. Here the CDR3 reads CATSRERDLGELFF. The CDR3, as DNA: TGTGCCACCAGCAGGGAGAGGGATCTCGGGGAGCTGTTTTTT.

The chain couples TRBV6-1 to TRBJ1-2, with 7 bases lining up with TRBD1. Germline V CDR1 and CDR2: MNHNS, SASEGT. Unmatched junction bases numbered 10, after V lost 6 bases and J lost 3 bases. The CDR3 has 15 residues. CDR3 region: CASRRTGSRDYGYTF. CDR3 DNA: TGTGCCAGCAGGAGGACAGGATCAAGGGACTATGGCTACACCTTC.

The chain recombines TRBV12-5 with TRBJ2-2; D not certain. With 0 bases removed from V and 6 bases from J, the gap between germline ends came to 17 bases. The germline V gene has CDR1 LGHNT and CDR2 FRNRAP. CDR3 length: 17 amino acids. The CDR3 loop reads CASGLVLASGFPGELFF. For the CDR3, the DNA is TGTGCTAGTGGTTTGGTATTGGCTAGTGGTTTCCCCGGGGAGCTGTTTTTT.

This CDR3 is CASSLEVSGKPQHF. CDR3 DNA: TGTGCCAGCAGCTTAGAGGTCTCGGGAAAGCCCCAGCATTTT. V and J are TRBV7-2 and TRBJ1-5; D is ambiguous. Germline values: CDR1 SGHTA, CDR2 FQGNSA. This CDR3 is 14 amino acids long. V lost 1 base to trimming and J lost 8 bases, with 12 bases between them.

This clone was seen repeatedly, ten times or more. The J gene is TRBJ1-2, the V gene TRBV29-1; 7 bases align to TRBD1. This CDR3 has 12 residues. The J segment lost 5 bases and the V segment lost 5 bases, leaving 5 bases of the junction unmatched. Germline assignment: CDR1 SQVTM and CDR2 ANQGSEA. The CDR3 loop reads CSVSGTDYGYTF. For the CDR3, the DNA is TGCAGCGTTTCCGGGACAGATTATGGCTACACCTTC. Full variable domain (rest looked up from reference TRBV29-1 and TRBJ1-2): SAVISQKPSRDICQRGTSLTIQCQVDSQVTMMFWYRQQPGQSLTLIATANQGSEATYESGFVIDKFPISRPNLTFSTLTVSNMSPEDSSIYLCSVSGTDYGYTFGSGTRLTVV.

The chain links TRBV10-3 to TRBJ1-2; D ambiguous. Germline V gene lookup returns CDR1 ENHRY and CDR2 SYGVKD. Trimming removed 8 bases from V and 10 bases from J, with 23 bases in between. The CDR3 totals 14 residues. CDR3 bases: TGTGCCATCTCCCCCGAGCGTCATGGGAACCCCTACACCTTC. Encoded protein: CAISPERHGNPYTF.

This clone was observed a few times. This chain uses TRBV5-1 with TRBJ2-3; 14 nucleotides align to TRBD2. The CDR3 covers 16 residues. V lost 4 bases to trimming and J lost 4 bases; unmatched junction nucleotides: 5. CDR1 and CDR2 from the germline V gene are SGHRS and YFSETQ. For the CDR3, the DNA is TGCGCCAGCAGCACCGGGACTAGCGGGGGCTCAGATACGCAGTATTTT. Translating gives CASSTGTSGGSDTQYF.

The chain uses TRBV29-1 and TRBJ1-5; D might be TRBD1 (5 bases). The germline CDR1 and CDR2 sequences are SQVTM and ANQGSEA. V was shortened by 6 bases and J by 0 bases, with 9 bases between the two germline ends. The CDR3 runs 13 residues. For the CDR3, the DNA is TGCAGCGTGAAACAGGATAGCAATCAGCCCCAGCATTTT. As protein: CSVKQDSNQPQHF. The whole variable domain, filled in from reference TRBV29-1 and TRBJ1-5, reads SAVISQKPSRDICQRGTSLTIQCQVDSQVTMMFWYRQQPGQSLTLIATANQGSEATYESGFVIDKFPISRPNLTFSTLTVSNMSPEDSSIYLCSVKQDSNQPQHFGDGTRLSIL.